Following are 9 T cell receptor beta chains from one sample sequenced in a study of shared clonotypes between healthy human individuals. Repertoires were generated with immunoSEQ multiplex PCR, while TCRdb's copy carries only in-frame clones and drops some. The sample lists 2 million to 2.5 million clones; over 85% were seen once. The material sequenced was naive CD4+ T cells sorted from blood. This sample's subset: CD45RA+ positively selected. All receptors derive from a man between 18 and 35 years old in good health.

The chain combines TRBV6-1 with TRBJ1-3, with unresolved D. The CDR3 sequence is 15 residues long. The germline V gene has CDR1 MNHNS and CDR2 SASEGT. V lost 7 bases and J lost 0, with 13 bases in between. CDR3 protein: CASITRGSSGNTIYF. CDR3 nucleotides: TGTGCCAGCATTACCCGTGGAAGCTCTGGAAACACCATATATTTT.

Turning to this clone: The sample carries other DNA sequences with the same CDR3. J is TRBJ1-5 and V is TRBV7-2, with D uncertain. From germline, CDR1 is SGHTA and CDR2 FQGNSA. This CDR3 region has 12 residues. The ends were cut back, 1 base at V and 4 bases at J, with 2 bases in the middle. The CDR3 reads CASSLDNQPQHF. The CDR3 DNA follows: TGTGCCAGCAGCTTAGATAATCAGCCCCAGCATTTT.

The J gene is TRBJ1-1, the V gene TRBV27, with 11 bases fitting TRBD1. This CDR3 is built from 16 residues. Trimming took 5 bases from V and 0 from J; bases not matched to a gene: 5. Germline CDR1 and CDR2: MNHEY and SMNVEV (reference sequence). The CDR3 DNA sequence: TGTGCCAGCAGTCCCCGGACAGGGGGCATGAACACTGAAGCTTTCTTT. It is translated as CASSPRTGGMNTEAFF.

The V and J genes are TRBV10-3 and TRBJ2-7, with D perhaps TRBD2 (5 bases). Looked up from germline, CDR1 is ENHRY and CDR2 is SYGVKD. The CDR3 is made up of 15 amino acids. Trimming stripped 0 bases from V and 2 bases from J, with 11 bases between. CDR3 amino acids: CAISESPTTAYEQYF. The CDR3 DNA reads TGTGCCATCAGTGAGTCGCCGACTACAGCCTACGAGCAGTACTTC.

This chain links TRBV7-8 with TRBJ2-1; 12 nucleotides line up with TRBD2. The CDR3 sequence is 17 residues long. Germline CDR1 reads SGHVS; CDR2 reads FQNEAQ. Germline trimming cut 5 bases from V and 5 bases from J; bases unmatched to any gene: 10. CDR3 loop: CASSNGLAGGQDNEQFF. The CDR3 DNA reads TGTGCCAGCAGCAACGGGCTAGCGGGGGGGCAGGACAATGAGCAGTTCTTC.

CDR3 loop: CASSSGTGKKNYGYTF. Written as DNA, the CDR3 is TGTGCCAGCAGCTCGGGGACAGGGAAGAAGAACTATGGCTACACCTTC. This sequence joins TRBV7-2 and TRBJ1-2; the match to TRBD1 covers 9 bases. V lost 4 bases and J lost 2; bases outside the gene matches: 8. The CDR3 runs 16 residues. Germline CDR1 SGHTA, CDR2 FQGNSA.

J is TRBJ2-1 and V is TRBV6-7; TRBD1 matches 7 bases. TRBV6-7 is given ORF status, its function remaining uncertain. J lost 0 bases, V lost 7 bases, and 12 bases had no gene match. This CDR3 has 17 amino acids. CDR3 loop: CASTPLDRPSSYNEQFF. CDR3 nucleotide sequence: TGTGCCAGCACCCCGCTGGACAGGCCTAGCTCCTACAATGAGCAGTTCTTC.

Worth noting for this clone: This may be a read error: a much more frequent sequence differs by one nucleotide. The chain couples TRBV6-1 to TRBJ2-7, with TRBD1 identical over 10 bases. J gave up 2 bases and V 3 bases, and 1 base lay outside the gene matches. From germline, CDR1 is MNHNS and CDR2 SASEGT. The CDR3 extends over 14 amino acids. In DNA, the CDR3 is TGTGCCAGCAGTGATGGGACAGGGGCCTACGAGCAGTACTTC. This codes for CASSDGTGAYEQYF.

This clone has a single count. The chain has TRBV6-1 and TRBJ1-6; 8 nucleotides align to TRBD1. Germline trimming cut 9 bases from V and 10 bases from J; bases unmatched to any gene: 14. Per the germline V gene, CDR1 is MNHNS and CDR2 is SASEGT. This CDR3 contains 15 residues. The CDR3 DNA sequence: TGTGCCAGTAAAAATGGACAGGGCCCTAACTCACCCCTCCACTTT. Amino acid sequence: CASKNGQGPNSPLHF.